These 14 T cell receptor beta chains share one sample of origin, sequenced in a study of blood T cell repertoires in COVID-19 (dated by TCRdb to the early 2020s). The library was built by means of the immunoSEQ multiplex PCR assay. The table comes from immuneACCESS by way of TCRdb, which keeps in-frame sequences with V and J called. Part of the clones is missing from these tables; in studies checked, under half for an unresolved V gene and the rest for unknown reasons. The sample table contains about 220,000 clones; only one count was recorded for under 90% of them. The ten biggest clones cover under 3.5% of the sample. The material sequenced was PBMCs or T cells enriched from blood (not recorded which). The receptor source for this set is a woman between 55 and 75 years old who had recovered from COVID-19.

V usage is TRBV29-1 and J usage is TRBJ2-1, with 8 bases lining up with TRBD1. J lost 4 bases, V lost 7 bases, and 6 bases had no gene match. The germline CDR1 and CDR2 sequences are SQVTM and ANQGSEA. The CDR3 runs to 13 residues. The CDR3 sequence is CSGTGTEYNEQFF. Written as DNA, the CDR3 is TGCAGCGGGACAGGGACGGAATACAATGAGCAGTTCTTC.

V is TRBV12-3 or TRBV12-4 and J is TRBJ1-1, with D unresolved. The CDR3 has 13 residues. Trimming shortened V by 2 bases and J by 5 bases, and 9 bases separated the two germline ends. CDR3 sequence reads: CASSLWGGTEAFF. The CDR3 DNA sequence: TGTGCCAGCAGTTTATGGGGAGGAACTGAAGCTTTCTTT.

This clone was counted once. The chain has TRBV10-3 and TRBJ2-3; 7 bases map to TRBD2. The CDR3 consists of 14 residues. Unmatched junction bases numbered 2, after V lost 3 bases and J lost 2 bases. Germline V gives CDR1 ENHRY, CDR2 SYGVKD. CDR3 sequence: CAISDRGDTDTQYF. CDR3 DNA sequence: TGTGCCATCAGTGACCGGGGGGACACAGATACGCAGTATTTT.

The chain recombines TRBV27 with TRBJ2-1, with 10 bases identical to TRBD2. The CDR3 sequence is 13 residues long. CDR1 is MNHEY, CDR2 SMNVEV, per germline (reference sequence). Germline trimming cut 10 bases from V and 7 bases from J; bases unmatched to any gene: 7. The CDR3 DNA follows: TGTGCCACCTCCACGACTAGCGGGAATGAGCAGTTCTTC. Residues: CATSTTSGNEQFF.

The rearrangement uses TRBV7-2 and TRBJ2-7, with TRBD2 matching 8 bases. The CDR3 totals 14 residues. J gave up 5 bases and V 5 bases, and 8 bases lay outside the gene matches. Per the germline V gene, CDR1 is SGHTA and CDR2 is FQGNSA. CDR3 DNA sequence: TGTGCCAGCAGCCCGAGCGGGGGTGAAAACGAGCAGTACTTC. Residues: CASSPSGGENEQYF. The full variable domain, rest sourced from reference TRBV7-2 and TRBJ2-7, is GAGVSQSPSNKVTEKGKDVELRCDPISGHTALYWYRQSLGQGLEFLIYFQGNSAPDKSGLPSDRFSAERTGGSVSTLTIQRTQQEDSAVYLCASSPSGGENEQYFGPGTRLTVT.

This rearrangement joins TRBV5-4 to TRBJ2-5, with a tentative D call TRBD1 (7 bases). The germline CDR1 and CDR2 sequences are SGHNT and YYREEE (reference sequence). The CDR3 runs to 18 residues. The V end lost 0 bases, the J end lost 5 bases, and 23 bases lay between the germline ends. The CDR3 DNA sequence: TGTGCCAGCAGCTTGGACGGAGGGGGCGGGATATGGATGGAGACCCAGTACTTC. Translated: CASSLDGGGGIWMETQYF.

The gene calls are TRBV5-1 and TRBJ2-3; 8 nucleotides align to TRBD2. CDR1 and CDR2 (germline): SGHRS, YFSETQ. The length of the CDR3 is 16 residues. Trimming took 0 bases from V and 4 from J; bases not matched to a gene: 7. This CDR3 is CASSLAGAGGADTQYF. CDR3 nucleotide sequence: TGCGCCAGCAGCTTGGCCGGGGCGGGAGGAGCAGATACGCAGTATTTT.

This clone was recorded once. The chain joins TRBV27 to TRBJ1-3; 9 nucleotides align to TRBD1. Germline V lookup: CDR1 MNHEY, CDR2 SMNVEV (reference sequence). The V gene end was trimmed by 8 bases and the J gene end by 4 bases; junction bases not matched to a gene: 18. This CDR3 region has 18 residues. The CDR3 DNA is TGTGCCAGCCGGCCTGGGACAGGGACCACCGTAGGGGGAAACACCATATATTTT. Its translation is CASRPGTGTTVGGNTIYF.

The gene calls are TRBV18 and TRBJ2-7; 11 nucleotides match TRBD1. The CDR3 extends over 15 amino acids. Germline V gene sequence: CDR1 KGHSH, CDR2 LQKENI. V lost 2 bases, J lost 5 bases, and 5 bases stayed unmatched. The CDR3 coding sequence is TGTGCCAGCTCACCAGCGGACAGGGGGCTGGACGAGCAGTACTTC. Its translation: CASSPADRGLDEQYF.

This chain connects TRBV13 to TRBJ1-2; D gene uncertain. In germline, CDR1 is PRHDT, CDR2 FYEKMQ (reference sequence). Trimming left V 2 bases short and J 8 bases short, with 21 bases between. The CDR3 spans 16 residues. As DNA, the CDR3 is TGTGCCAGCAGCTTACGGTTAGGACCGGGAGTCGGAGGCTACACCTTC. As protein: CASSLRLGPGVGGYTF.

V usage is TRBV7-2 and J usage is TRBJ1-2, with TRBD1 matching over 7 bases. CDR3 length equals 17 residues. V was pared by 1 base and J by 0 bases, with 8 bases of the junction left unmatched. CDR1 and CDR2 (germline): SGHTA, FQGNSA. CDR3 in DNA: TGTGCCAGCAGCTTAGGGCCGTGGGACAGCACTAACTATGGCTACACCTTC. It yields the protein CASSLGPWDSTNYGYTF.

The chain links TRBV19 to TRBJ2-3; D remains ambiguous. The germline CDR1 and CDR2 sequences are LNHDA and SQIVND (reference sequence). CDR3 length: 13 amino acids. Trimming took off 3 bases at V and 6 bases at J, with 10 bases between the two ends. This CDR3 reads CASSIGPGDTQYF. DNA for the CDR3: TGTGCCAGTAGTATTGGCCCCGGGGATACGCAGTATTTT.

The chain recombines TRBV6-5 with TRBJ1-5; D is perhaps TRBD1 (5 bases). Germline-derived CDR1 and CDR2 are MNHEY and SVGAGI. The length of the CDR3 is 15 residues. Deletions cut 5 bases from V and 6 bases from J, with 17 bases between. The CDR3 region has the DNA TGTGCCAGCAGTCGGGAGAAGTGGGACCCTCAGCCCCAGCATTTT. Protein product: CASSREKWDPQPQHF.

Only a few counts were recorded for this clone. V and J are TRBV4-1 and TRBJ1-3; D not certain. The CDR3 loop spans 15 amino acids. Germline loops: CDR1 MGHRA, CDR2 YSYEKL. Trimming cost V 4 bases and J 0 bases, with 10 bases left between them. The CDR3 loop reads CASSLSGSSGNTIYF. CDR3 nucleotides: TGCGCCAGCAGCCTGTCGGGGAGCTCTGGAAACACCATATATTTT.